A selection of T cell receptor beta chains follows, all from one sample in a study of control samples from healthy donors and cancer patients. Using immunoSEQ multiplex PCR, the repertoire was profiled, and TCRdb retains in-frame clones only, with some absent. The data contain some 100,000 clones, about nine tenths of them seen just once; the ten biggest clones take up 4% to 4.5%. What was sequenced was blood. Receptors originate from a human donor in good health. The donor label of this sample is uncertain. Both conserved end residues are part of each CDR3. D genes are given only for firm matches. Clone size is given for some rows only: seen once, a few or many times, or a class if the clone is expanded.

size: NA; J: TRBJ1-1; V: TRBV2; D: TRBD1; CDR3: CASRTGGTEAFF; DNA: TGTGCCAGCAGAACAGGGGGCACTGAAGCTTTCTTT
size: NA; J: TRBJ1-2; V: TRBV12-3/TRBV12-4; D: NA; CDR3: CASSPYRVGYTF; DNA: TGTGCCAGCAGTCCCTACAGGGTTGGCTACACCTTC
size: NA; J: TRBJ2-4; V: TRBV19; D: TRBD1; CDR3: CASSLTGGENIQYF; DNA: TGTGCCAGTAGTTTAACAGGGGGCGAAAACATTCAGTACTTC
size: NA; J: TRBJ2-3; V: TRBV5-1; D: NA; CDR3: CASSWDKIRDTQYF; DNA: TGCGCCAGCAGCTGGGACAAAATCAGAGATACGCAGTATTTT
size: NA; J: TRBJ1-3; V: TRBV6-5; D: NA; CDR3: CASSYPGTDGYTIYF; DNA: TGTGCCAGCAGTTACCCAGGGACGGACGGGTACACCATATATTTT
size: NA; J: TRBJ1-2; V: TRBV5-8; D: NA; CDR3: CASSLHGYTF; DNA: TGTGCCAGCAGTTTGCATGGCTACACCTTC
size: NA; J: TRBJ2-1; V: TRBV5-1; D: TRBD1; CDR3: CASGRQGDSYNEQFF; DNA: TGCGCCAGCGGCCGACAGGGGGACTCCTACAATGAGCAGTTCTTC
size: NA; J: TRBJ2-3; V: TRBV6-6; D: NA; CDR3: CASSYSVGSQTDTQYF; DNA: TGTGCCAGCAGTTACTCTGTTGGCTCCCAAACAGATACGCAGTATTTT
size: NA; J: TRBJ2-1; V: TRBV18; D: TRBD2; CDR3: CASSPPQRGGNNEQFF; DNA: TGTGCCAGCTCACCACCGCAGCGGGGGGGAAACAATGAGCAGTTCTTC
size: NA; J: TRBJ2-3; V: TRBV30; D: TRBD1; CDR3: CAWSAPGQGVPDTQYF; DNA: TGTGCCTGGAGTGCACCGGGACAGGGGGTCCCAGATACGCAGTATTTT
size: few; J: TRBJ2-1; V: TRBV19; D: NA; CDR3: CASSIERQTPVPRQFF; DNA: TGTGCCAGTAGTATAGAGCGACAGACCCCGGTTCCAAGGCAGTTCTTC
size: NA; J: TRBJ1-1; V: TRBV4-2; D: NA; CDR3: CASSQRNTEAFF; DNA: TGTGCCAGCAGCCAAAGAAATACTGAAGCTTTCTTT
size: NA; J: TRBJ2-2; V: TRBV2; D: NA; CDR3: CASRKGRIGELFF; DNA: TGTGCCAGCAGAAAGGGTAGGATCGGGGAGCTGTTTTTT
size: NA; J: TRBJ1-4; V: TRBV7-9; D: NA; CDR3: CASSDLEKLFF; DNA: TGTGCCAGCAGCGACCTAGAAAAACTGTTTTTT
size: NA; J: TRBJ1-4; V: TRBV5-6; D: NA; CDR3: CASRTGVFATNEKLFF; DNA: TGTGCCAGCAGAACAGGCGTTTTCGCAACTAATGAAAAACTGTTTTTT
size: NA; J: TRBJ1-2; V: TRBV24-1; D: NA; CDR3: CATSDSIQSGYTF; DNA: TGTGCCACCAGTGATTCCATACAGTCCGGCTACACCTTC
size: NA; J: TRBJ2-7; V: TRBV25-1; D: TRBD1; CDR3: CASSRRDSYEQYF; DNA: TGTGCCAGCAGTAGACGGGACAGCTACGAGCAGTACTTC
size: NA; J: TRBJ1-3; V: TRBV6-5; D: NA; CDR3: CASGSSGNTIYF; DNA: TGTGCCAGCGGGTCTTCTGGAAACACCATATATTTT
size: NA; J: TRBJ1-2; V: TRBV5-1; D: NA; CDR3: CASSLPLSTGYTF; DNA: TGCGCCAGCAGCTTGCCCCTATCAACTGGCTACACCTTC
size: NA; J: TRBJ2-5; V: TRBV2; D: NA; CDR3: CASGGHQETQYF; DNA: TGTGCCAGCGGAGGACACCAAGAGACCCAGTACTTC
size: NA; J: TRBJ1-2; V: TRBV19; D: NA; CDR3: CASSIPAARNLYGYTF; DNA: TGTGCCAGTAGTATCCCCGCCGCTAGAAACCTCTATGGCTACACCTTC
size: NA; J: TRBJ2-3; V: TRBV2; D: NA; CDR3: CASEQGVGTDTQYF; DNA: TGTGCCAGCGAACAGGGTGTCGGCACAGATACGCAGTATTTT
size: NA; J: TRBJ2-3; V: TRBV5-6; D: NA; CDR3: CASSFMTAGTDTQYF; DNA: TGTGCCAGCAGCTTTATGACGGCTGGCACAGATACGCAGTATTTT
size: NA; J: TRBJ1-1; V: TRBV5-6; D: NA; CDR3: CASSPVGRNTEAFF; DNA: TGTGCCAGCAGCCCGGTGGGGAGAAACACTGAAGCTTTCTTT
size: NA; J: TRBJ2-1; V: TRBV9; D: NA; CDR3: CASSVVNVGAEQFF; DNA: TGTGCCAGCAGCGTAGTTAATGTTGGGGCTGAGCAGTTCTTC
size: NA; J: TRBJ1-2; V: TRBV28; D: NA; CDR3: CASSTSGTAYGYTF; DNA: TGTGCCAGCAGTACCTCAGGGACGGCGTATGGCTACACCTTC
size: NA; J: TRBJ1-1; V: TRBV6-1; D: TRBD1; CDR3: CASSEAGTGQEAFF; DNA: TGTGCCAGCAGTGAAGCAGGGACAGGCCAAGAAGCTTTCTTT
size: NA; J: TRBJ1-1; V: TRBV29-1; D: TRBD1; CDR3: CSVLTGGSQDTEAFF; DNA: TGCAGCGTCCTTACAGGGGGCTCTCAGGACACTGAAGCTTTCTTT
size: once; J: TRBJ1-5; V: TRBV2; D: NA; CDR3: CASSEALGDQPQHF; DNA: TGTGCCAGCAGTGAAGCGCTTGGTGATCAGCCCCAGCATTTT
size: NA; J: TRBJ2-6; V: TRBV5-1; D: TRBD2; CDR3: CASSFQRGAGANVLTF; DNA: TGCGCCAGCAGCTTCCAGCGGGGGGCTGGGGCCAACGTCCTGACTTTC
size: NA; J: TRBJ1-3; V: TRBV11-2; D: NA; CDR3: CASSPGGYGNTIYF; DNA: TGTGCCAGCAGCCCCGGAGGGTATGGAAACACCATATATTTT
size: NA; J: TRBJ1-5; V: TRBV12-3/TRBV12-4; D: NA; CDR3: CASSREGQPQHF; DNA: TGTGCCAGCAGCAGGGAAGGTCAGCCCCAGCATTTT
size: NA; J: TRBJ2-7; V: TRBV28; D: TRBD1; CDR3: CASSTGQGGEQYF; DNA: TGTGCCAGCAGCACGGGACAGGGGGGCGAGCAGTACTTC
size: NA; J: TRBJ1-1; V: TRBV27; D: NA; CDR3: CASSLFPGREAFF; DNA: TGTGCCAGCAGTTTATTTCCGGGCCGGGAAGCTTTCTTT
size: NA; J: TRBJ2-3; V: TRBV7-2; D: TRBD2; CDR3: CASSLVHGGTTTDTQYF; DNA: TGTGCCAGCAGCTTAGTGCACGGGGGGACTACCACAGATACGCAGTATTTT
size: NA; J: TRBJ2-5; V: TRBV11-3; D: NA; CDR3: CASSFRGRAETQYF; DNA: TGTGCCAGCAGCTTTAGGGGCAGGGCGGAGACCCAGTACTTC
size: NA; J: TRBJ2-7; V: TRBV28; D: NA; CDR3: CASSLDRQGGVPYEQYF; DNA: TGTGCCAGCAGTTTAGACCGACAGGGAGGTGTCCCCTACGAGCAGTACTTC
size: NA; J: TRBJ2-6; V: TRBV7-8; D: NA; CDR3: CASSLVGAAFGANVLTF; DNA: TGTGCCAGCAGCTTAGTGGGGGCCGCCTTTGGGGCCAACGTCCTGACTTTC
size: NA; J: TRBJ2-1; V: TRBV10-3; D: TRBD2; CDR3: CAISTTGPRGGIAEDEQFF; DNA: TGTGCCATCAGTACCACTGGCCCGCGGGGGGGCATCGCGGAGGATGAGCAGTTCTTC
size: NA; J: TRBJ1-3; V: TRBV6-5; D: TRBD1; CDR3: CASSSDRAGSGNTIYF; DNA: TGTGCCAGCAGTTCAGACAGGGCCGGCTCTGGAAACACCATATATTTT
size: NA; J: TRBJ2-3; V: TRBV9; D: TRBD2; CDR3: CASSVAFGDSGDGTDTQYF; DNA: TGTGCCAGCAGCGTAGCGTTTGGGGATAGCGGGGATGGGACAGATACGCAGTATTTT
size: NA; J: TRBJ1-4; V: TRBV4-1; D: NA; CDR3: CASSQGIGNEKLFF; DNA: TGCGCCAGCAGCCAAGGGATCGGGAATGAAAAACTGTTTTTT
size: NA; J: TRBJ2-1; V: TRBV11-2; D: TRBD2; CDR3: CASSLVGSGGAPYNEQFF; DNA: TGTGCCAGCAGCTTAGTCGGTAGCGGGGGGGCCCCCTACAATGAGCAGTTCTTC
size: NA; J: TRBJ1-5; V: TRBV29-1; D: NA; CDR3: CSVEDNNQPQHF; DNA: TGCAGCGTTGAGGATAATAATCAGCCCCAGCATTTT
size: NA; J: TRBJ1-1; V: TRBV7-7; D: NA; CDR3: CASSPLTGKGTEAFF; DNA: TGTGCCAGCAGCCCGCTCACAGGGAAGGGCACTGAAGCTTTCTTT
size: NA; J: TRBJ1-5; V: TRBV2; D: NA; CDR3: CASMASGRQPQHF; DNA: TGTGCCAGCATGGCGTCTGGACGCCAGCCCCAGCATTTT
size: NA; J: TRBJ2-5; V: TRBV7-9; D: NA; CDR3: CASSTGTMYQETQYF; DNA: TGTGCCAGCAGCACGGGGACAATGTACCAAGAGACCCAGTACTTC
size: NA; J: TRBJ2-7; V: TRBV6-5; D: TRBD1; CDR3: CATTGALSYEQYF; DNA: TGTGCCACAACAGGGGCCCTCTCCTACGAGCAGTACTTC